Listed here are 5 T cell receptor beta chains from one sample, sequenced in a study of shared clonotypes between healthy human individuals (dated by TCRdb to about 2020). Library construction relied on the immunoSEQ multiplex PCR assay. TCRdb took over this immuneACCESS table, retaining in-frame rearrangements with V and J assigned. Such tables are incomplete; in checked studies, under half of the missing clones stem from an unresolved V gene, and the remainder is unexplained. Within this sample are 1,500,000 or so clones, with roughly 96% of them counted one time only. The ten biggest clones cover approximately 1.2% of the sample. The sequencing input was naive CD4+ T cells sorted from blood. The sample's cell subset or site label, in plain terms: CD45RA+ positively selected. The receptors were sampled from a young man in good health.

This rearrangement joins TRBV11-2 to TRBJ2-7; D ambiguous. This CDR3 spans 15 amino acids. Germline loops: CDR1 SGHAT, CDR2 FQNNGV. V lost 1 base to trimming and J lost 2 bases, with 12 bases between them. CDR3 region: CASSLAATPTYEQYF. The CDR3, as DNA: TGTGCCAGCAGCTTAGCAGCGACCCCTACCTACGAGCAGTACTTC. The whole variable domain, filled in from reference TRBV11-2 and TRBJ2-7, reads EAGVAQSPRYKIIEKRQSVAFWCNPISGHATLYWYQQILGQGPKLLIQFQNNGVVDDSQLPKDRFSAERLKGVDSTLKIQPAKLEDSAVYLCASSLAATPTYEQYFGPGTRLTVT.

The rearrangement joins TRBV27 to TRBJ1-5; D is ambiguous. CDR1 is MNHEY, CDR2 SMNVEV, per germline (reference sequence). The CDR3 loop spans 14 amino acids. The V end was cut by 5 bases, the J end by 3 bases, with 11 bases between. The CDR3 nucleotides are TGTGCCAGCAGTCCGCGGTATCCCAATCAGCCCCAGCATTTT. This codes for CASSPRYPNQPQHF.

This clone has only one observation. The chain employs TRBV9 and TRBJ1-5, with 10 positions matching TRBD1. The germline V gene encodes CDR1 SGDLS and CDR2 YYNGEE. Trimming took 7 bases from V and 7 from J; bases not matched to a gene: 5. The CDR3 contains 13 residues. CDR3 bases: TGTGCCAGCGGCGGGACAGGGGACCAGCCCCAGCATTTT. It encodes CASGGTGDQPQHF.

A word on this clone: Other nucleotide sequences in the sample specify the same CDR3. The chain couples TRBV20-1 to TRBJ1-3; D is unresolved. CDR1 and CDR2 (germline): DFQATT, SNEGSKA (reference sequence). V lost 6 bases, J lost 1 base, and 4 bases lay in between. This CDR3 comprises 11 residues. The CDR3 reads CSAPSGNTIYF. The CDR3 DNA reads TGCAGTGCGCCATCTGGAAACACCATATATTTT.

This clone showed up just once. This rearrangement joins TRBV27 to TRBJ1-1; TRBD1 agrees at 7 bases. Germline CDR1 MNHEY, CDR2 SMNVEV (reference sequence). Trimming at V came to 9 bases and at J to 1 base, leaving 14 bases not matched to a gene. This CDR3 is 16 amino acids long. For the CDR3, the DNA is TGTGCCAGTAAAAACCCGATGGGACAGAAGAACACTGAAGCTTTCTTT. Protein: CASKNPMGQKNTEAFF.